This T cell receptor beta chain was obtained from a study of spatial heterogeneity in lung cancer. Study at large: Alpha-chain sequences were detected in numbers that were consistently lower than beta-chain sequences. The mean occurrence of each unique TCR and UMI combination in raw reads exceeded 8.5. The study's findings and limits: Blood carried ubiquitous expanded tumor TCRs more at resection than follow-up.

In the case of this clonotype: Its antigen is unidentified.

On each TCR cDNA molecule, a unique molecular identifier was present. TCRdb recomputed calls from the 5' RACE reads with MiXCR, one row per CDR3 protein. The data show some 15,000 distinct CDR3 sequences, with about 9.5% seen just once and approximately 32% held by the top ten. Time point denoted: sample taken at primary tumor resection. Tumor, nontumor lung or frozen PBMC supplied whole RNA, sequenced without sorting. This sample comprised PBMCs, obtained at surgery. The receptor was isolated from a male donor with early-stage non-small cell lung cancer.

The CDR3 loop is CASSFGRESDLAKNIQYF. CDR3 DNA sequence: TGTGCCAGCAGCTTCGGGCGGGAGTCAGATCTAGCCAAAAACATTCAGTACTTC. The chain is built from TRBV7-2 and TRBJ2-4, with 7 bases matching TRBD2. V trimming: 3 bases; J trimming: 0 bases; junction bases outside the gene matches: 11. Germline V gene data show CDR1 as SGHTA and CDR2 as FQGNSA. The length of the CDR3 is 18 residues.